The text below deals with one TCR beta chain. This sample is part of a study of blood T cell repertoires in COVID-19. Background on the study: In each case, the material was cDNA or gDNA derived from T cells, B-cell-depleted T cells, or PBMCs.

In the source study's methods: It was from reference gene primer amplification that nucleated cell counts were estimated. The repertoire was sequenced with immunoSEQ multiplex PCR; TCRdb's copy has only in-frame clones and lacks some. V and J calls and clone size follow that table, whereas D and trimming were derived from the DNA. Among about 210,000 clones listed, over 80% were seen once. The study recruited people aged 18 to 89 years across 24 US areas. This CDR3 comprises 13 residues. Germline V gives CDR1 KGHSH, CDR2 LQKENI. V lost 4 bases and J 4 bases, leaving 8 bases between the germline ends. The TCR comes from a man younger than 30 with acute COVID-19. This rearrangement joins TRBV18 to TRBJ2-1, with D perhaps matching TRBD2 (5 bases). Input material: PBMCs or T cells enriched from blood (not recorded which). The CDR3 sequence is CASSLEGYNEQFF. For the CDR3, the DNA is TGTGCCAGCTCACTCGAGGGATACAATGAGCAGTTCTTC.